The rows below give T cell receptor beta chains drawn from one sample of a study of long-term antiretroviral therapy in people with HIV. Sequenced by immunoSEQ multiplex PCR; TCRdb stores in-frame clones only, minus some. This table has over 15,000 clones, roughly 86% appearing once. Sample: unsorted PBMCs, taken 0.5 years after starting antiretroviral therapy. Receptor source: a man aged 40-49 years with HIV. Both conserved end residues are part of each CDR3.

J gene	CDR3 length	V gene	CDR3 protein
TRBJ2-7	14	TRBV19	CASIPAGGPGEQYF
TRBJ2-1	13	TRBV10-1	CASSEPNGGEQFF
TRBJ2-1	16	TRBV11-3	CASSLRLAGGPNEQFF
TRBJ2-5	21	TRBV1	CTSSQSWRRLAGTFIQETQYF
TRBJ1-1	15	TRBV29-1	CSVEDWWQGNTEAFF
TRBJ2-7	14	TRBV9	CASSETTATYEQYF
TRBJ1-4	15	TRBV9	CASSPPGAGNEKLFF
TRBJ2-2	16	TRBV7-8	CASSLAGGVNTGELFF
TRBJ1-6	16	TRBV7-3	CASSPDRGRLEAPLHF
TRBJ2-7	15	TRBV5-4	CASSLGQLSSYEQYF
TRBJ2-2	14	TRBV6-5	CASSYWPLTGELFF
TRBJ2-7	12	TRBV10-2	CASTDSDYEQYF
TRBJ1-3	17	TRBV19	CASSIFNSPSSGNTIYF
TRBJ2-7	15	TRBV13	CASSSTSVNSYEQYF
TRBJ1-4	16	TRBV6-6	CASSWLKGQADEKLFF
TRBJ2-1	21	TRBV27	CASRAVRGLGTSGSSYNEQFF
TRBJ1-1	13	TRBV27	CASSTQGQGLAFF
TRBJ1-3	16	TRBV5-6	CASSLGPARSGNTIYF
TRBJ1-2	16	TRBV25-1	CASSEWLQGGHYGYTF
TRBJ1-5	13	TRBV30	CAWSPHAEVPQHF
TRBJ2-1	20	TRBV9	CASSSSRTPALREELHEQFF
TRBJ2-7	11	TRBV6-1	CASTSLEEQYF
TRBJ2-2	14	TRBV7-8	CASSLAGVAGELFF
TRBJ2-7	14	TRBV5-5	CASSLVRASYEQYF
TRBJ2-7	11	TRBV20-1	CSVLDSPEQYF
TRBJ1-5	14	TRBV28	CASSPPGGRPFQHF
TRBJ2-7	13	TRBV6-1	CASKGLTGYEQYF
TRBJ2-3	14	TRBV10-3	CAISSGTGTDTQYF
TRBJ1-2	14	TRBV19	CASKDRERSAGYTF
TRBJ1-4	16	TRBV7-9	CASSAGMGRVNEKLFF
TRBJ2-2	16	TRBV9	CASSVAEGGYTGELFF
TRBJ2-3	13	TRBV29-1	CSVDAGATDTQYF
TRBJ1-1	13	TRBV5-1	CASSLVQSTEAFF
TRBJ1-1	13	TRBV27	CASSPRQGPEAFF
TRBJ1-2	14	TRBV5-4	CASSLVGALGGYTF
TRBJ2-7	16	TRBV7-9	CASSSTRTSGSREQYF
TRBJ2-2	16	TRBV30	CAWKGGDRGVWRELFF
TRBJ1-5	15	TRBV2	CASSRDGHSNQPQHF
TRBJ2-7	17	TRBV4-3	CASSQDRSGSYKNEQYF
TRBJ1-3	15	TRBV19	CASSSRDISGNTIYF
TRBJ2-3	20	TRBV19	CASRTRKLAGGPALADTQYF
TRBJ1-1	14	TRBV6-6	CASSYPGAARVAFF
TRBJ2-7	15	TRBV9	CASSVWREPFREQYF
TRBJ2-5	14	TRBV11-2	CASSWGGGQETQYF